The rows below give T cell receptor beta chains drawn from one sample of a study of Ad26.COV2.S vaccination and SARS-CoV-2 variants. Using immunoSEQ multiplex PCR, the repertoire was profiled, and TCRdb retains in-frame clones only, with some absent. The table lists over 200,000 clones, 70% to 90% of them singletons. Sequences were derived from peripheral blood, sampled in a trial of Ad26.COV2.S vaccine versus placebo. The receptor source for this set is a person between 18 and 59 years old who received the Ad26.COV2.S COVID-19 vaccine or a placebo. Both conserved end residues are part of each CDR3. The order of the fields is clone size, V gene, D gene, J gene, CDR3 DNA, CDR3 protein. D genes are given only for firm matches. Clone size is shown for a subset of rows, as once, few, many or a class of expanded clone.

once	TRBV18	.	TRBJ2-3	TGTGCCAGCTCACCAACGAAAACTGCGATTAGCACAGATACGCAGTATTTT	CASSPTKTAISTDTQYF
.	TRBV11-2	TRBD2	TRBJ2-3	TGTGCCAGCAGCTTAGAGACTAGCGGGGCTCGCACAGATACGCAGTATTTT	CASSLETSGARTDTQYF
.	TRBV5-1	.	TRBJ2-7	TGCGCCAGCAGCGAAGGGGGGACCAAACTCAGGTACGAGCAGTACTTC	CASSEGGTKLRYEQYF
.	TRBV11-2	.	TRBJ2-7	TGTGCCAGCACCCCCCGGGACAAGGCATACTTC	CASTPRDKAYF
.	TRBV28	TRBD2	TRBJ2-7	TGTGCCAGCAGATCCATCCCGGGTAGCGGGATTACCTACGAGCAGTACTTC	CASRSIPGSGITYEQYF
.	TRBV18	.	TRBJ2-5	TGTGCCAGCTCTCCGACTGGTCAAGAGACCCAGTACTTC	CASSPTGQETQYF
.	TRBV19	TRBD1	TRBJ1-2	TGTGCCAGTACCCGGGACAGTCTTAACTATGGCTACACCTTC	CASTRDSLNYGYTF
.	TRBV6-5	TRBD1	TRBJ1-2	TGTGCCAGCAGTTATGGACAGGTTATTAACTATGGCTACACCTTC	CASSYGQVINYGYTF
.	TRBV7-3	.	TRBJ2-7	TGTGCCAGCAGCTTACGGAGGGGCGAGCAGTACTTC	CASSLRRGEQYF
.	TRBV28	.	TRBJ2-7	TGTGCCAGCAGGCCACAGGGTAGCTACGAGCAGTACTTC	CASRPQGSYEQYF
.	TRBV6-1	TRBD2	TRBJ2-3	TGTGCCAGCACCCCGCGGGGGGAGGGGACAGATACGCAGTATTTT	CASTPRGEGTDTQYF
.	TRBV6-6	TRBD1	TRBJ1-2	TGTGCCAGCAGTAAGACAGGGAACTATGGCTACACCTTC	CASSKTGNYGYTF
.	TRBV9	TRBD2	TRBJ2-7	TGTGCCAGCAGCGTGGGGGGGGATCCCTCCTACGAGCAGTACTTC	CASSVGGDPSYEQYF
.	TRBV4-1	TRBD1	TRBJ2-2	TGCGCCAGCAGCCAACCGACAGGGGCCAACACCGGGGAGCTGTTTTTT	CASSQPTGANTGELFF
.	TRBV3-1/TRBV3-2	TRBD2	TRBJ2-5	TGTGCCAGCAGCCAGTCGGGGAGGGCGTCCCAGTACTTC	CASSQSGRASQYF
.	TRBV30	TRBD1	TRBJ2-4	TGTGCCTGGAGTCCGGGGACAGGAGCTATGCACATTCAGTACTTC	CAWSPGTGAMHIQYF
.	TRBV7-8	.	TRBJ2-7	TGTGCCAGCAGGCCACCTCGGGTACAGGGAGGTGGCGAGCAGTACTTC	CASRPPRVQGGGEQYF
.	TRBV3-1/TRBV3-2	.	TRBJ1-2	TGTGCCAGCAGCCAAGGTCCCTATGGCTACACCTTC	CASSQGPYGYTF
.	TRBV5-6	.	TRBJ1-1	TGTGCCAGCAGCTTGGGAGGGGTCACTGAAGCTTTCTTT	CASSLGGVTEAFF
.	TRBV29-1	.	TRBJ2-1	TGCAGCGTTGATAGAGGATCCTACAATGAGCAGTTCTTC	CSVDRGSYNEQFF
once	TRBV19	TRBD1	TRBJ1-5	TGTGCCAGTAGTGACGGGCCGGGACAGGGGTCAGGCAATCAGCCCCAGCATTTT	CASSDGPGQGSGNQPQHF
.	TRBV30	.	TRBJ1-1	TGTGCCTGGAGTGGGCAAGGGGGGAATGCTTTCTTT	CAWSGQGGNAFF